These 25 T cell receptor beta chains were sequenced from one sample in a study of T cell responses to AZD1222 COVID-19 vaccine. Here immunoSEQ multiplex PCR was the method, and the copy in TCRdb shows in-frame clones only, minus some. The table shows around 120,000 clones, with approximately 90% occurring only once. Material: peripheral blood, obtained on day 0 of AZD1222 vaccination. The source is an adult in good health.

This clone was recorded only once. The genes are TRBV6-2 or TRBV6-3 and TRBJ1-4; the match to TRBD1 covers 9 bases. From germline, CDR1 is MNHEY and CDR2 SVGEGT. This CDR3 spans 17 amino acids. The V gene end was trimmed by 2 bases and the J gene end by 3 bases; junction bases not matched to a gene: 7. For the CDR3, the DNA is TGTGCCAGCAGTTACGGGACAGGGAATCTCGCTAATGAAAAACTGTTTTTT. It yields the protein CASSYGTGNLANEKLFF.

The chain employs TRBV7-3 and TRBJ2-3; TRBD1 aligns across 9 bases. CDR3 size: 14 residues. The V gene's germline CDR1 is SGHTA and CDR2 FQGTGA. With V trimmed by 4 bases and J by 4 bases, 3 bases remained unmatched. For the CDR3, the DNA is TGTGCCAGCAGCTCAACAGGGGGCGCAGATACGCAGTATTTT. Translating it yields CASSSTGGADTQYF.

This sequence joins TRBV9 and TRBJ1-5, with TRBD1 as a possible D gene (5 bases). The CDR3 runs 13 residues. The V gene lost 0 bases and the J gene lost 6 bases, with 7 bases spanning the gap. Germline CDR1 SGDLS, CDR2 YYNGEE. CDR3 sequence: CASSVGGGQPQHF. DNA of the CDR3: TGTGCCAGCAGCGTAGGGGGCGGTCAGCCCCAGCATTTT. Looking up the rest from reference TRBV9 and TRBJ1-5 gives the full variable domain: DSGVTQTPKHLITATGQRVTLRCSPRSGDLSVYWYQQSLDQGLQFLIQYYNGEERAKGNILERFSAQQFPDLHSELNLSSLELGDSALYFCASSVGGGQPQHFGDGTRLSIL.

With respect to this clone: A much larger clone sits a single nucleotide away, making a read error possible. The chain couples TRBV19 to TRBJ1-5; TRBD1 aligns across 7 bases. Germline CDR1 LNHDA, CDR2 SQIVND (reference sequence). V trimming: 8 bases; J trimming: 9 bases; junction bases outside the gene matches: 10. The CDR3 is 13 residues long. The CDR3 region has the DNA TGTGCCAGTGAAGGGGGCCAAGTGGGGCCCCAGCATTTT. Its translation: CASEGGQVGPQHF.

The J gene is TRBJ2-1, the V gene TRBV18; no clear D. This CDR3 comprises 15 residues. The germline V gene has CDR1 KGHSH and CDR2 LQKENI. Trimming pared 3 bases from V and 1 base from J, leaving 10 bases between. The CDR3 is CASSPMGSSYNEQFF. The CDR3 region has the DNA TGTGCCAGCTCACCCATGGGATCTTCCTACAATGAGCAGTTCTTC.

The chain couples TRBV5-4 to TRBJ1-2, with TRBD1 matching 11 bases. J gave up 8 bases and V 6 bases, and 9 bases lay outside the gene matches. The V gene's germline CDR1 is SGHNT and CDR2 YYREEE (reference sequence). The CDR3 contains 14 residues. CDR3 sequence (DNA): TGTGCCAGCACCACGGACAGGGGGCTTCGAGGCTACACCTTC. Translation: CASTTDRGLRGYTF.

The rearrangement uses TRBV7-3 and TRBJ2-7; perhaps TRBD1 as D (6 bases). V lost 1 base and J 3 bases, leaving 10 bases between the germline ends. CDR1 SGHTA and CDR2 FQGTGA come from the germline V gene. The CDR3 extends over 14 amino acids. The CDR3 here is CASSLMGTNYEQYF. Written as DNA, the CDR3 is TGTGCCAGCAGCTTAATGGGGACAAACTACGAGCAGTACTTC.

Only a few counts were recorded for this clone. The CDR3 reads CASRRDKNTGELFF. The CDR3 DNA is TGTGCCAGCAGACGGGATAAGAACACCGGGGAGCTGTTTTTT. This chain joins TRBV2 and TRBJ2-2; a weak D match, TRBD2 (5 bases). CDR3 length: 14 amino acids. Germline V gene data show CDR1 as SNHLY and CDR2 as FYNNEI. Trimming left V 6 bases short and J 1 base short, with 9 bases between.

The chain uses TRBV10-1 and TRBJ1-1; tentatively, D is TRBD1 (6 bases). This CDR3 has 13 amino acids. Trimming stripped 4 bases from V and 3 bases from J, with 9 bases between. Germline V gives CDR1 WNHNN, CDR2 SYGVQD (reference sequence). The CDR3 region has the DNA TGCGCCAGCAGTGTAAGGGGGGACACTGAAGCTTTCTTT. Protein product: CASSVRGDTEAFF.

The chain links TRBV28 to TRBJ2-1; 8 bases agree with TRBD2. The V segment lost 5 bases and the J segment 3 bases; nucleotides outside the gene matches: 9. Germline CDR1 MDHEN, CDR2 SYDVKM. CDR3 size: 16 residues. The CDR3 DNA sequence: TGTGCCAGCAGTCCGTCGGGGGGGGCGATCTACAATGAGCAGTTCTTC. This encodes CASSPSGGAIYNEQFF.

The chain combines TRBV5-4 with TRBJ2-5; the match to TRBD2 covers 11 bases. The germline V gene encodes CDR1 SGHNT and CDR2 YYREEE (reference sequence). The CDR3 has 15 amino acids. J was trimmed by 2 bases and V by 3 bases; bases with no gene match: 3. The CDR3 DNA reads as TGTGCCAGCAGCTCGGGACTAGCGGCACAAGAGACCCAGTACTTC. Translation: CASSSGLAAQETQYF. Looking up the rest from reference TRBV5-4 and TRBJ2-5 gives the full variable domain: ETGVTQSPTHLIKTRGQQVTLRCSSQSGHNTVSWYQQALGQGPQFIFQYYREEENGRGNFPPRFSGLQFPNYSSELNVNALELDDSALYLCASSSGLAAQETQYFGPGTRLLVL.

This rearrangement joins TRBV5-1 to TRBJ2-3; 12 bases line up with TRBD2. Germline CDR1 SGHRS, CDR2 YFSETQ. There are 18 residues in the CDR3. V gave up 0 bases and J gave up 2 bases; unmatched junction bases: 7. CDR3 nucleotides: TGCGCCAGCAGCTTGGAGACTAGCGGGGGACGGGACACAGATACGCAGTATTTT. It yields the protein CASSLETSGGRDTDTQYF.

This sequence joins TRBV6-1 and TRBJ2-5; the match to TRBD2 covers 14 bases. Germline V gene lookup returns CDR1 MNHNS and CDR2 SASEGT. CDR3 size: 15 residues. J gave up 7 bases and V 1 base, and 2 bases lay outside the gene matches. The CDR3 loop is CASSEGTSGRLTQYF. For the CDR3, the DNA is TGTGCCAGCAGTGAAGGGACTAGCGGGAGGTTGACCCAGTACTTC.

The chain couples TRBV7-9 to TRBJ1-3; TRBD1 aligns across 8 bases. CDR3 length equals 15 residues. Germline CDR1 and CDR2: SEHNR and FQNEAQ (reference sequence). J lost 5 bases, V lost 3 bases, and 6 bases had no gene match. Here the CDR3 DNA reads TGTGCCAGCAGCTTCCCGGACAGGGCTAGAAACACCATATATTTT. It specifies CASSFPDRARNTIYF.

The V and J genes are TRBV5-5 and TRBJ2-7; the D is unclear. The V gene's germline CDR1 is SGHKS and CDR2 YYEKEE (reference sequence). The CDR3 is 16 amino acids. Trimming took off 0 bases at V and 2 bases at J, with 15 bases between the two ends. For the CDR3, the DNA is TGTGCCAGCAGCTTGGCCCAGACATCAAGGGCCTACGAGCAGTACTTC. It codes for CASSLAQTSRAYEQYF.

The V call is TRBV28, the J call TRBJ2-7, with a tentative D call TRBD2 (5 bases). CDR3 size: 12 residues. Trimming pared 2 bases from V and 4 bases from J, leaving 6 bases between. Germline V gene data show CDR1 as MDHEN and CDR2 as SYDVKM. The CDR3 protein is CASSLRGYEQYF. Written as DNA, the CDR3 is TGTGCCAGCAGTTTACGGGGTTACGAGCAGTACTTC.

This sequence joins TRBV29-1 and TRBJ1-2, with D unclear. The CDR3 consists of 13 residues. CDR1 and CDR2 (germline): SQVTM, ANQGSEA. V dropped 7 bases and J dropped 0 bases, with 12 bases sitting between them. The CDR3, as DNA: TGCAGCGCAGAGAGGACGGCTAACTATGGCTACACCTTC. This gives the protein CSAERTANYGYTF.

The chain employs TRBV4-1 and TRBJ2-3; 10 bases fit TRBD2. Germline values: CDR1 MGHRA, CDR2 YSYEKL. Unmatched junction bases numbered 5, after V lost 4 bases and J lost 1 base. The CDR3 has 16 amino acids. CDR3 nucleotide sequence: TGCGCCAGCAGCCGAGGGACTAGCGACGGCACAGATACGCAGTATTTT. Its protein is CASSRGTSDGTDTQYF.

DNA of the CDR3: TGTGCCAGCAGCTTAGAACGGGTCTATGGCTACACCTTC. Its protein product is CASSLERVYGYTF. V is TRBV7-3 and J is TRBJ1-2; no definite D call. The CDR3 totals 13 residues. CDR1 is SGHTA and CDR2 is FQGTGA in the germline V gene. V dropped 2 bases and J dropped 4 bases, with 8 bases sitting between them.

The V call is TRBV30, the J call TRBJ1-2, with no clear D. Germline CDR1 reads GTSNPN; CDR2 reads SVGIG (reference sequence). This CDR3 is built from 12 residues. The V and J ends lost 5 bases and 5 bases respectively, with 12 bases between them. The CDR3 loop reads CAWFPLTYGYTF. For the CDR3, the DNA is TGTGCCTGGTTCCCTTTAACTTATGGCTACACCTTC. The whole variable domain, remainder taken from reference TRBV30 and TRBJ1-2, is SQTIHQWPATLVQPVGSPLSLECTVEGTSNPNLYWYRQAAGRGLQLLFYSVGIGQISSEVPQNLSASRPQDRQFILSSKKLLLSDSGFYLCAWFPLTYGYTFGSGTRLTVV.

This chain joins TRBV7-9 and TRBJ2-2; 8 bases agree with TRBD2. V trimming: 9 bases; J trimming: 7 bases; junction bases outside the gene matches: 7. The CDR3 length is 13 residues. The germline V gene encodes CDR1 SEHNR and CDR2 FQNEAQ (reference sequence). The CDR3 DNA follows: TGTGCCAGGGACAGCGGGAGTGACGGGGAGCTGTTTTTT. This encodes CARDSGSDGELFF.

V and J are TRBV7-9 and TRBJ2-1; TRBD1 agrees at 8 bases. CDR1 is SEHNR and CDR2 is FQNEAQ in the germline V gene (reference sequence). The junction had 9 bases not matched to a gene; V was cut back by 5 bases and J by 6 bases. The CDR3 is 15 residues long. The CDR3 nucleotides read TGTGCCAGCAGCCATGCAGACAGGGGAACCAATGAGCAGTTCTTC. It yields the protein CASSHADRGTNEQFF.

For the CDR3, the DNA is TGTGCCAGCAGTGAAGGGGAAGGTGGCTACACCTTC. It is translated as CASSEGEGGYTF. The V gene is TRBV12-3 or TRBV12-4, the J gene TRBJ1-2; a weak D match, TRBD1 (5 bases). The CDR3 loop spans 12 amino acids. Deletions cut 5 bases from V and 7 bases from J, with 11 bases between.

The CDR3 nucleotides are TGTGCCAGCAGCCCCCCTGAGGGGGGGGCTACAGATACGCAGTATTTT. As protein: CASSPPEGGATDTQYF. V is TRBV3-1 (or the pseudogene TRBV3-2) and J is TRBJ2-3; D is perhaps TRBD2 (7 bases). Looked up from germline, CDR1 is LGHDT and CDR2 is YNNKEL (reference sequence). V dropped 4 bases and J dropped 3 bases, with 17 bases sitting between them. The CDR3 totals 16 residues.

The table lists this clone with a count of one. The genes are TRBV6-6 and TRBJ2-2, with TRBD1 identical over 8 bases. Germline assignment: CDR1 MNHNY and CDR2 SVGAGI (reference sequence). CDR3 size: 16 residues. V lost 5 bases to trimming and J lost 1 base; unmatched junction nucleotides: 6. CDR3 region: CASSRAGTGNTGELFF. DNA for the CDR3: TGTGCCAGCAGTAGAGCCGGGACAGGGAACACCGGGGAGCTGTTTTTT.